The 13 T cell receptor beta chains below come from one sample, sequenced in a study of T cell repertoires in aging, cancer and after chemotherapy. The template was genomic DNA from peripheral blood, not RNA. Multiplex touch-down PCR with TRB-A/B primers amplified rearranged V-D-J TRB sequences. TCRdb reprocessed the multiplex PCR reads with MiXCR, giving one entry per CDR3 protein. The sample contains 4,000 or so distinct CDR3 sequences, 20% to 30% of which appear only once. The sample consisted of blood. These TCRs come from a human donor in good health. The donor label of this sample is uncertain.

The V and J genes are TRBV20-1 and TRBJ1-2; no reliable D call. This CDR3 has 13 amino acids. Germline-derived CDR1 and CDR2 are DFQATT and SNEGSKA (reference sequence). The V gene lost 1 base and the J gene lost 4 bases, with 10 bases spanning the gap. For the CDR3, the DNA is TGCAGTGCTAGAGCCTTAAAGAGCTATGGCTACACCTTC. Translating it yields CSARALKSYGYTF.

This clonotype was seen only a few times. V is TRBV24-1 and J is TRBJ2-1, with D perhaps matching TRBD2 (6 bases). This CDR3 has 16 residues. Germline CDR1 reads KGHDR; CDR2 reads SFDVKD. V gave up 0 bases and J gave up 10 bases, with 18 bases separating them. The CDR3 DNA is TGTGCCACCAGTGATTTGAGGGGCCCCGGGGGACGGGAGCAGTTCTTC. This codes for CATSDLRGPGGREQFF.

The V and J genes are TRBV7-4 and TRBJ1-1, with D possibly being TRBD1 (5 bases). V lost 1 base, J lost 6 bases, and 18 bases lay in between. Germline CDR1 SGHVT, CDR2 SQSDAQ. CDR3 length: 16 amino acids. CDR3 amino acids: CASSLGYPAGSAEAFF. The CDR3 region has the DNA TGTGCCAGCAGCTTAGGATACCCCGCAGGGAGCGCTGAAGCTTTCTTT.

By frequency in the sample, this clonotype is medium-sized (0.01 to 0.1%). The CDR3 DNA reads as TGTGCCAGCAGGGGGACAGGGTCGGACACCGGGGAGCTGTTTTTT. Protein product: CASRGTGSDTGELFF. The genes are TRBV6-4 and TRBJ2-2; 9 positions agree with TRBD1. The CDR3 runs to 15 residues. With V trimmed by 6 bases and J by 3 bases, 5 bases remained unmatched. The germline V gene has CDR1 MRHNA and CDR2 SNTAGT.

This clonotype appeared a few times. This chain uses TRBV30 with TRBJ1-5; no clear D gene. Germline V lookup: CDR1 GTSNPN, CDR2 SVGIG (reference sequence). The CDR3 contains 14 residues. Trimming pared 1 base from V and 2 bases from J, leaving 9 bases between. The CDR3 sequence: CAWSGHLGNQPQHF. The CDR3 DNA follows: TGTGCCTGGAGTGGACACCTTGGCAATCAGCCCCAGCATTTT.

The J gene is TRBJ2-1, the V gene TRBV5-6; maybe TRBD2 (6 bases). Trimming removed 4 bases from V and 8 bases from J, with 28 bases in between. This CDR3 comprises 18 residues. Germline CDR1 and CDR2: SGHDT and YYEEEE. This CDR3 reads CASSPDSGVAGLGDEQFF. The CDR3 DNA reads TGTGCCAGCAGCCCGGACTCGGGGGTGGCGGGTCTTGGGGATGAGCAGTTCTTC.

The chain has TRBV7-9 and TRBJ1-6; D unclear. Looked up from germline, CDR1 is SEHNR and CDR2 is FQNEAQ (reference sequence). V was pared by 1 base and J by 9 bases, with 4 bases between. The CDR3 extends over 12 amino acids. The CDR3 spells CASSLGLSPLHF. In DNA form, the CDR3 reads TGTGCCAGCAGCTTAGGCCTTTCACCCCTCCACTTT.

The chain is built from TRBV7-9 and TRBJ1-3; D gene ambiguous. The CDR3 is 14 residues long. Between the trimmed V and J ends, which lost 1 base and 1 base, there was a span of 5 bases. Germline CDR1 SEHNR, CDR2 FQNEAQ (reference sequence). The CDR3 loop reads CASSLDTSGNTIYF. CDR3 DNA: TGTGCCAGCAGCTTAGATACGTCTGGAAACACCATATATTTT. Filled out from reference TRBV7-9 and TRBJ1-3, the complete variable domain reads DTGVSQNPRHKITKRGQNVTFRCDPISEHNRLYWYRQTLGQGPEFLTYFQNEAQLEKSRLLSDRFSAERPKGSFSTLEIQRTEQGDSAMYLCASSLDTSGNTIYFGEGSWLTVV.

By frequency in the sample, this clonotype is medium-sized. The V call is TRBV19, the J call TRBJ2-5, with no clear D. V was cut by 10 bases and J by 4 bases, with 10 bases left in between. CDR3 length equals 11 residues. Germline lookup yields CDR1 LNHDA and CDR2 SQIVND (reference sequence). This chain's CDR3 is CATRWGETQYF. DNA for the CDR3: TGTGCCACCAGGTGGGGAGAGACCCAGTACTTC.

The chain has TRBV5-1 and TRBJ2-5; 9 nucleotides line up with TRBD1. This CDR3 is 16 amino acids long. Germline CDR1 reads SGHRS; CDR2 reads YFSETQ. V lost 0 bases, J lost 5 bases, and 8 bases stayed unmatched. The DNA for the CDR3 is TGCGCCAGCAGCTTGGCAACGGGACAGGGAGGGGAGACCCAGTACTTC. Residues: CASSLATGQGGETQYF.

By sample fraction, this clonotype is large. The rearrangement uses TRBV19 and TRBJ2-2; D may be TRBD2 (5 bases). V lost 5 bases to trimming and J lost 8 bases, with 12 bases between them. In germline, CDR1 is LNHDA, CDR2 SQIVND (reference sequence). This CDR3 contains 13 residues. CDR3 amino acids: CASSLSRGGELFF. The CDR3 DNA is TGTGCCAGTAGTCTGAGTCGAGGGGGGGAGCTGTTTTTT.

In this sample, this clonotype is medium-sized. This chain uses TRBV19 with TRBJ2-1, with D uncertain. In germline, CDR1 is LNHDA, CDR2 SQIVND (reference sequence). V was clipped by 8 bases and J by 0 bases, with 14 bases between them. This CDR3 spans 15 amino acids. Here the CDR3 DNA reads TGTGCCAGTTACGGTAGAGGTAGCTCCTACAATGAGCAGTTCTTC. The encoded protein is CASYGRGSSYNEQFF.

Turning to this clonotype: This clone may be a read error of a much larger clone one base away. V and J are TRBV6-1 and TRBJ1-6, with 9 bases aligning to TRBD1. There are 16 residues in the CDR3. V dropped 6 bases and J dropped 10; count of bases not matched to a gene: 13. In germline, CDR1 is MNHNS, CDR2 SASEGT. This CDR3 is CASRQGVGTGSSPLHF. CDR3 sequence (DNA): TGTGCCAGCAGACAAGGTGTCGGGACAGGGTCCTCACCCCTCCACTTT.